This T cell receptor beta chain was captured in a study of blood T cell repertoires in COVID-19. Overall study: From the United States, Italy and Spain came samples of acute and convalescent COVID-19. Sample material is recorded as cDNA or gDNA derived from T cells, B-cell-depleted T cells, or PBMCs.

Produced via immunoSEQ multiplex PCR; TCRdb's table is partial and in-frame only. The repertoire holds fewer than 250,000 clones, with roughly 81% as singletons. The length of the CDR3 is 14 residues. The ends lost 6 bases at V and 4 bases at J; junction bases unmatched: 7. The germline gives CDR1 SGHTA, CDR2 FQGTGA. This clone was observed a handful of times. This chain links TRBV7-3 with TRBJ2-5; 8 bases are shared with TRBD1. The sequence was collected from a man aged 50-59 years with acute or convalescent COVID-19. Source material: peripheral blood. The CDR3 DNA sequence: TGTGCCAGCAGTGATCAGGGGGCGGGAGAGACCCAGTACTTC. The encoded protein is CASSDQGAGETQYF.